This entry describes one T cell receptor beta chain. The source of the sample is a study of blood T cell repertoires in COVID-19. Across the whole study: Italy, Spain and the United States were the sources of the convalescent and acute COVID-19 samples.

Trimming pared 4 bases from V and 3 bases from J, leaving 18 bases between. CDR3 length: 16 amino acids. Germline CDR1 is LGHNA and CDR2 is YNFKEQ. The authors' processing: Researchers report that nucleated cell counts were estimated from reference gene primer amplification. Generated by immunoSEQ multiplex PCR, the TCRdb table keeps only in-frame clones and is missing some. That table supplies the V and J calls and clone size; D and trimming were determined from the DNA. The profile shows approximately 150,000 clones, approximately 90% of them singletons. Input material: peripheral blood. This rearrangement joins TRBV4-2 to TRBJ1-1, with D possibly matching TRBD1 (6 bases). This TCR was sampled from a woman between 45 and 60 years old with active or convalescent COVID-19. CDR3 sequence: CASSLVTGPVDTEAFF. CDR3 nucleotides: TGTGCCAGCAGCCTCGTAACAGGGCCGGTTGACACTGAAGCTTTCTTT.